This T cell receptor (beta chain) was recovered during a study of cytomegalovirus exposure and HLA in healthy donors. This clone was counted between two and nine times. V shed 6 bases and J shed 1 base, with 9 bases lying between them. There are 13 residues in the CDR3. From germline, CDR1 is MNHEY and CDR2 SVGAGI. The PCR ran on 60 Vbeta and 13 Jbeta primers. Sequencing used immunoSEQ multiplex PCR; TCRdb keeps in-frame clones, though not all of them. In the table there are tens of thousands of clones, 70% to 85% of which are singletons. Sequencing was carried out using PBMCs. The TCR originated in a man aged 45-60 years in good health and CMV-seropositive. The rearrangement uses TRBV6-5 and TRBJ1-1; tentatively, D is TRBD1 (6 bases). The CDR3 nucleotides read TGTGCCAGCAGGAAACAGGGGAACACTGAAGCTTTCTTT. It yields the protein CASRKQGNTEAFF.